This T cell receptor (beta chain) emerged from a study of cytomegalovirus exposure and HLA in healthy donors. Study-level background: Researchers previously reported finding more than 100 million unique TCR beta sequences from about 170 million T cells.

60 Vbeta and 13 Jbeta primers were used in PCR. Produced via immunoSEQ multiplex PCR; TCRdb's table is partial and in-frame only. The repertoire shows 130,000 or so clones; the top ten hold 2% to 2.5%. The CDR3 is 14 amino acids. The germline CDR1 and CDR2 sequences are GTSNPN and SVGIG (reference sequence). V lost 2 bases, J lost 7 bases, and 14 bases lay in between. V gene TRBV30 combines with J gene TRBJ2-2; tentative D call: TRBD2 (5 bases). Specimen: PBMCs. The source is a young woman in good health and CMV-seronegative. CDR3 sequence (DNA): TGTGCCTGGAGTTCGGCAAGGGCGGGCGGGGAGCTGTTTTTT. This encodes CAWSSARAGGELFF.